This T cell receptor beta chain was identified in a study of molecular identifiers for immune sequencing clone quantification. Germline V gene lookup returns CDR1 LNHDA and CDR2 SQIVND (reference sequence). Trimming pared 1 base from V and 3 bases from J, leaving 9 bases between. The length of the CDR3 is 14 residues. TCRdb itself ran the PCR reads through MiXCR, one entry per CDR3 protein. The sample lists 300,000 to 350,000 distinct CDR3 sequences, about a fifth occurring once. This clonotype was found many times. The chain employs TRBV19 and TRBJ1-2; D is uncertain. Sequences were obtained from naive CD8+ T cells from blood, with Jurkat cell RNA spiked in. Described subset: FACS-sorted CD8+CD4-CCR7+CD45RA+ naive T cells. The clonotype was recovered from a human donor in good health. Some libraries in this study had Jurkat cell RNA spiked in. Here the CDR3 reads CASSIVPEDYGYTF. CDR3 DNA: TGTGCCAGTAGTATAGTTCCAGAGGACTATGGCTACACCTTC.